The clone carrying this T cell receptor (beta chain) appeared many times. Each CDR3 protein gets one entry after TCRdb re-called the 5' RACE reads with MiXCR. The repertoire has hundreds of thousands of distinct CDR3 sequences, approximately 7.9% of them found once; the top ten carry less than 6.5%. This sample is drawn from a study of identical twins. With no exceptions, donors were healthy Caucasians. Per germline, CDR1 SGDLS and CDR2 YYNGEE. Between the trimmed V and J ends, which lost 0 bases and 3 bases, there was a span of 16 bases. CDR3 length equals 16 residues. The same sample was also studied in work on yellow fever vaccine responses in identical twins.

This clonotype originated in a woman under 30 in good health. Sample: CD8+ T cells sorted from blood. The J gene is TRBJ2-7, the V gene TRBV9; possibly TRBD1 or TRBD2 for D (5 bases each). Here the CDR3 reads CASSVEGQGDVYEQYF. The CDR3, as DNA: TGTGCCAGCAGCGTAGAGGGGCAGGGAGACGTCTACGAGCAGTACTTC.